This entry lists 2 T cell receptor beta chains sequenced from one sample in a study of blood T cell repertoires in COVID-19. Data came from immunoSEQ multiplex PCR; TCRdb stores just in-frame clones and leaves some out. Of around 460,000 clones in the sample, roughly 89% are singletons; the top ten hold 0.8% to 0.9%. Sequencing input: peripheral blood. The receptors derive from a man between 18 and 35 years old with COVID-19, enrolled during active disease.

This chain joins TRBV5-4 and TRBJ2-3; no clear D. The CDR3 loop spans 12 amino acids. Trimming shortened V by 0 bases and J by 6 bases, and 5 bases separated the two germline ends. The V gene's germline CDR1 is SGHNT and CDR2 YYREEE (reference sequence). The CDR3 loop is CASSLEADTQYF. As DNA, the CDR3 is TGTGCCAGCAGCTTGGAAGCCGATACGCAGTATTTT.

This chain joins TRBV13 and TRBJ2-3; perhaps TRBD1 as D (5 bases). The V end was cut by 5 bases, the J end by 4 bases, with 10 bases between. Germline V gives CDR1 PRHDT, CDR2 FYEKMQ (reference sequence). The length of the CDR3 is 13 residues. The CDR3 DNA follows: TGTGCCAGCAGCCCAGACAGCTCAGATACGCAGTATTTT. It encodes CASSPDSSDTQYF.